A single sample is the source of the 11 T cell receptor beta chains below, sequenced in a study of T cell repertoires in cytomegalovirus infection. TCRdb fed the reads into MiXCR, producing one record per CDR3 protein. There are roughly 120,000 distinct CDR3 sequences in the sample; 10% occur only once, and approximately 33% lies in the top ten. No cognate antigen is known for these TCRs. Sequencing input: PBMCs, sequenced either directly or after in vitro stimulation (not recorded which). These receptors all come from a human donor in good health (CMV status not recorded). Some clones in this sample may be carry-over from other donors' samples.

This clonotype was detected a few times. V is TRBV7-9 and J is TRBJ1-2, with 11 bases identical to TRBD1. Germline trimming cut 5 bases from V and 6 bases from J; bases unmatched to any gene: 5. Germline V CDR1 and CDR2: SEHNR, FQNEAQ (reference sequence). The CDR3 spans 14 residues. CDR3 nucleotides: TGTGCCAGCAGCACCCCGGACAGGGGGCATGGCTACACCTTC. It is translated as CASSTPDRGHGYTF.

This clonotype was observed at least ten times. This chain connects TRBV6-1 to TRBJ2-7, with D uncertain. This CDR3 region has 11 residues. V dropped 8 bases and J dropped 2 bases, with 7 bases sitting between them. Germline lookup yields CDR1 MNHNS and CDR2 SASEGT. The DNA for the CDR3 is TGTGCCAGCTCCCGTACCTACGAGCAGTACGTC. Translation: CASSRTYEQYV.

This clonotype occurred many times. The CDR3 reads CASSLKGETQYF. CDR3 nucleotide sequence: TGTGCCAGCAGCTTAAAGGGAGAGACCCAGTACTTC. The genes are TRBV11-2 and TRBJ2-5; D uncertain. The length of the CDR3 is 12 residues. Trimming removed 2 bases at V and 4 bases at J, with 5 bases between. Germline loops: CDR1 SGHAT, CDR2 FQNNGV.

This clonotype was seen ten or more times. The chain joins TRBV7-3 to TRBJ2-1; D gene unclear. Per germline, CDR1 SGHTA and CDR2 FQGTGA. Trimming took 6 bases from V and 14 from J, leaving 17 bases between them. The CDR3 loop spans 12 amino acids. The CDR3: CASSPPTGSKFF. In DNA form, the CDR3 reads TGTGCCAGCAGTCCCCCAACCGGTAGTAAGTTCTTC. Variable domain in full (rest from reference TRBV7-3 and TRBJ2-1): GAGVSQTPSNKVTEKGKYVELRCDPISGHTALYWYRQSLGQGPEFLIYFQGTGAADDSGLPNDRFFAVRPEGSVSTLKIQRTERGDSAVYLCASSPPTGSKFFGPGTRLTVL.

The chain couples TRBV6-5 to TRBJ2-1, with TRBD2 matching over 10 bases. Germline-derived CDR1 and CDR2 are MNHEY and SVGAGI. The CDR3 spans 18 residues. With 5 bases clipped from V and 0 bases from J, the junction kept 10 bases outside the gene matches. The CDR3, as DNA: TGTGCCAGCAGTAACCCGGGACTAGCGCAGAGCTCCTACAATGAGCAGTTCTTC. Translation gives CASSNPGLAQSSYNEQFF.

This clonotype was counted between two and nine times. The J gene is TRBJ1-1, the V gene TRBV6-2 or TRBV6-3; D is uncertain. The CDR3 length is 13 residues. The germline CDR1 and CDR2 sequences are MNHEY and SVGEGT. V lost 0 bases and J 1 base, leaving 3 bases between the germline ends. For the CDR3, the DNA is TGTGCCAGCAGTTACTCGCAGAACACTGAAGCTTTCTTT. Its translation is CASSYSQNTEAFF.

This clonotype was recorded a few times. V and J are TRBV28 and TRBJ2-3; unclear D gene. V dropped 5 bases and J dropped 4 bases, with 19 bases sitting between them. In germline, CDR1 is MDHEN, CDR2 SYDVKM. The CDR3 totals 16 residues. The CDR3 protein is CASSPWTVGRADTQYF. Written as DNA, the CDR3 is TGTGCCAGCAGTCCGTGGACGGTGGGAAGGGCAGATACGCAGTATTTT.

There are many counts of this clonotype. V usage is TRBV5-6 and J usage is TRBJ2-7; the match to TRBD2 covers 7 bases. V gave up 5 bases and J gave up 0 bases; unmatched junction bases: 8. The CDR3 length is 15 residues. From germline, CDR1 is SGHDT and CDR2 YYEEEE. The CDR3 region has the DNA TGTGCCAGCAGTCCACGGCGCGGGAGCTCCTACGAGCAGTACTTC. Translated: CASSPRRGSSYEQYF.

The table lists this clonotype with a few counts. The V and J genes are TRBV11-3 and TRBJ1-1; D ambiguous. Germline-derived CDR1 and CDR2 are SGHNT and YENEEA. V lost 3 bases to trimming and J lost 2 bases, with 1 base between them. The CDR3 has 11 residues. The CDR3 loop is CASSFNTEAFF. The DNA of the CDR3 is TGTGCCAGCAGCTTTAACACTGAAGCTTTCTTT.

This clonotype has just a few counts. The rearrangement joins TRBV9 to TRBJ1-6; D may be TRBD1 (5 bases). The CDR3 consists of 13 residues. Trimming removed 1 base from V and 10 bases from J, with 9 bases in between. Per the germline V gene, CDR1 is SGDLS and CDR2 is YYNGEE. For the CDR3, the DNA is TGTGCCAGCAGCGTATCGGACAAATCACCCCTCCACTTT. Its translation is CASSVSDKSPLHF.

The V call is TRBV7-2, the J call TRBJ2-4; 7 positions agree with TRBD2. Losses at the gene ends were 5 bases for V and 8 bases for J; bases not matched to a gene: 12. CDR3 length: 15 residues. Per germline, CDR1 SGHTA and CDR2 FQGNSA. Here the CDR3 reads CASSRPKGGRDIQYF. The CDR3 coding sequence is TGTGCCAGCAGCCGGCCTAAGGGCGGGAGAGACATTCAGTACTTC.